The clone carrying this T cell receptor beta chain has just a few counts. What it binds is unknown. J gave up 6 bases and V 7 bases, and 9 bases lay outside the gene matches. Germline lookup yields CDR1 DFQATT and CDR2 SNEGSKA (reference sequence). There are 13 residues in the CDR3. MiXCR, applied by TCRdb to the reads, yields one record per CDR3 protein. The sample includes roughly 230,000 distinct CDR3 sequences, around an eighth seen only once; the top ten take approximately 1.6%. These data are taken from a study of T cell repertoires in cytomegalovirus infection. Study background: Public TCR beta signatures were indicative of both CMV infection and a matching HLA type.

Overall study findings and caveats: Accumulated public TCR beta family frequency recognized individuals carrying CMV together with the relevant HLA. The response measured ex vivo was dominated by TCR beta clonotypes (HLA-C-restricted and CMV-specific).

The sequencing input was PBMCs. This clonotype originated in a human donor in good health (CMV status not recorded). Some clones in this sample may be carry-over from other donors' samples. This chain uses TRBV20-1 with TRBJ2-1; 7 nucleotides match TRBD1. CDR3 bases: TGCAGTGTAAACTTCGACAGGGTCAATGAGCAGTTCTTC. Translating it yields CSVNFDRVNEQFF.